This T cell receptor (beta chain) was found in a study of CD8 T cells in Susac syndrome. The study, taken as a whole, reports: The authors acknowledged that their TCR sequencing and HLA analysis involved a relatively small number of individuals.

The CDR3 consists of 13 residues. Per germline, CDR1 GTSNPN and CDR2 SVGIG (reference sequence). The V and J ends lost 2 bases and 3 bases respectively, with 10 bases between them. About 0.45 to 1 ug RNA was reverse transcribed with random hexamers. In TCRdb, the immunoSEQ multiplex PCR reads were re-called with MiXCR into one record per CDR3 protein. The data hold some 190,000 distinct CDR3 sequences, with around 93% observed a single time. To note about this clonotype: What it binds is unknown.

Sequencing targeted TCR beta in T cells from blood (CD8+ and CD4+). It was negative isolation that provided the CD8+ and CD4+ T cells, whereas TEMRA cells were enriched by FACS. Sequencing input: CD4+ T cells from PBMCs. The chain combines TRBV30 with TRBJ1-1; D is unclear. The clonotype was recovered from a human donor with Susac syndrome. CDR3 loop: CAWSRISDTEAFF. CDR3 nucleotides: TGTGCCTGGAGTCGGATCTCGGACACTGAAGCTTTCTTT.